Below, one T cell receptor (beta chain) is given with its context. The sample comes from a study of type 1 regulatory T cells. Background on the study: T-allo10 is a Tr1-enriched, alloantigen-specific CD4 T cell product made in vitro.

In TCRdb, the reads were re-called with MiXCR into one record per CDR3 protein. The sample has roughly 18,000 distinct CDR3 sequences, approximately 10% seen once; the top ten hold 2.8%. V dropped 3 bases and J dropped 6; count of bases not matched to a gene: 10. This CDR3 has 16 amino acids. Germline V CDR1 and CDR2: LNHNV, YYDKDF (reference sequence). The sample was CD4+ T cells, either the whole sample or a sorted fraction (not recorded which). The genes are TRBV15 and TRBJ2-7; the match to TRBD2 covers 11 bases. This sequence originates from a human donor in good health. This CDR3 reads CATSSGTSGRPAEQYF. CDR3 in DNA: TGTGCCACCAGCAGCGGGACTAGCGGACGACCTGCCGAGCAGTACTTC.